This T cell receptor (beta chain) was sequenced in a study of T cell clusters in autoimmune cytopenias. Broader study findings: The T cell clusters came from computational analysis alone and lack functional validation.

The CDR3 contains 14 residues. One tube held mixed TRB-A and TRB-B primer pools for touch-down PCR. TCRdb re-called the multiplex PCR reads and gives one entry per CDR3 protein, without DNA. The table gives under 9,000 distinct CDR3 sequences; the top ten clones make up roughly 6.4% of it. TRB amplification used approximately 250 ng of peripheral blood genomic DNA. Turning to this clonotype: The antigen is not known.

The chain links TRBV12-3 or TRBV12-4 to TRBJ1-6. Sequencing was done on a sample of peripheral blood. The clonotype originates from a human donor with an autoimmune cytopenia or autoimmune hepatitis (not recorded which). CDR3 sequence reads: CASSRRKDHSPLHF.